This T cell receptor (beta chain) was sequenced during a study of T cell repertoires in cytomegalovirus infection. Background on the study: CMV epitopes in the study were HLA-C-restricted (recently identified) and HLA-B-restricted (well studied). CMV infection plus the matching HLA type was flagged by public TCR beta signatures. Findings of the study overall: There were carriers of CMV plus the relevant HLA, and cumulative public TCR beta family frequency identified them. What dominated the ex vivo response were HLA-C-restricted CMV-specific TCR beta clonotypes.

One entry per CDR3 protein results from TCRdb running MiXCR on the reads. The sample has roughly 920,000 distinct CDR3 sequences; approximately 31% are singletons. A remark on this clonotype: Its specificity is not known.

The germline CDR1 and CDR2 sequences are SGHDN and FVKESK. This CDR3 is 15 amino acids long. Trimming at V came to 6 bases and at J to 2 bases, leaving 9 bases not matched to a gene. The source is a human donor in good health (CMV status not recorded). Some clones in this sample may be carry-over from other donors' samples. Material: cultured CD8+ T cells from PBMCs, obtained from culture after CMV antigen stimulation. The V and J genes are TRBV14 and TRBJ2-5; TRBD1 aligns across 7 bases. The CDR3 sequence is CASRRDSQRQETQYF. CDR3 nucleotide sequence: TGTGCCAGCAGACGGGACAGCCAAAGACAAGAGACCCAGTACTTC. Full variable domain (remainder filled in from reference TRBV14 and TRBJ2-5): EAGVTQFPSHSVIEKGQTVTLRCDPISGHDNLYWYRRVMGKEIKFLLHFVKESKQDESGMPNNRFLAERTGGTYSTLKVQPAELEDSGVYFCASRRDSQRQETQYFGPGTRLLVL.